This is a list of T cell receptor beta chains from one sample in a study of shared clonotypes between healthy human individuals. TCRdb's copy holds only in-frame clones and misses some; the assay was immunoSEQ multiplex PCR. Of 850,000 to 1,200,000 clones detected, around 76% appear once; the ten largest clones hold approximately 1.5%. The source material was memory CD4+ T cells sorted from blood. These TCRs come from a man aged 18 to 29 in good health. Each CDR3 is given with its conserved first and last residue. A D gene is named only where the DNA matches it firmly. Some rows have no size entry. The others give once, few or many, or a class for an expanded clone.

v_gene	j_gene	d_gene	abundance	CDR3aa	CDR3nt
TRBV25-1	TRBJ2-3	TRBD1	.	CASSGPDRGADTQYF	TGTGCCAGCAGTGGCCCGGACAGGGGTGCAGATACGCAGTATTTT
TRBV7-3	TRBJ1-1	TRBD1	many	CASSSGQGDFF	TGTGCCAGCAGCTCCGGACAGGGGGATTTCTTT
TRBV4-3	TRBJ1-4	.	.	CASSQGNTNEKLFF	TGCGCCAGCAGCCAAGGGAATACTAATGAAAAACTGTTTTTT
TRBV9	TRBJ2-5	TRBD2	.	CASSVGPAGAGETQYF	TGTGCCAGCAGCGTAGGCCCAGCGGGGGCGGGAGAGACCCAGTACTTC
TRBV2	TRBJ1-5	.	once	CASTIQESNQPQHF	TGTGCCAGCACCATACAGGAAAGCAATCAGCCCCAGCATTTT
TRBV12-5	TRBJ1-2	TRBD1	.	CASGLNTGAGNGYTF	TGTGCTAGTGGTTTGAATACAGGGGCAGGGAATGGCTACACCTTC
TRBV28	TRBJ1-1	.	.	CASHYAGARVRMNTEAFF	TGTGCCAGCCACTATGCCGGGGCCCGAGTCCGTATGAACACTGAAGCTTTCTTT
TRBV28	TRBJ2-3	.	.	CASSSWGHSRDTQYF	TGTGCCAGCAGTTCATGGGGACACAGCCGGGATACGCAGTATTTT
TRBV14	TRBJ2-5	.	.	CASSQGAYVSLQETQYF	TGTGCCAGCAGCCAAGGGGCCTATGTCTCGCTCCAAGAGACCCAGTACTTC
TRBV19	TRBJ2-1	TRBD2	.	CASKTDSGGWNEQFF	TGTGCCAGTAAAACGGACAGCGGGGGATGGAATGAGCAGTTCTTC
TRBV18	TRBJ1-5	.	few	CASSVKEKEPQHF	TGTGCCAGCTCCGTAAAGGAGAAAGAGCCCCAGCATTTT
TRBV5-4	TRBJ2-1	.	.	CASSSRGIMGEQFF	TGTGCCAGCAGCTCGAGGGGGATAATGGGGGAGCAGTTCTTC
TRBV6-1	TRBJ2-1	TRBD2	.	CASSEAGSGGSYNEQFF	TGTGCCAGCAGTGAAGCAGGTAGCGGGGGCTCCTACAATGAGCAGTTCTTC
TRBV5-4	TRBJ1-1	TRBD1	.	CASSSGTDMNTEAFF	TGTGCCAGCAGCTCCGGGACAGACATGAACACTGAAGCTTTCTTT
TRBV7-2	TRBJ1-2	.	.	CASSPSLDGYTF	TGTGCCAGCAGCCCCAGTCTAGATGGCTACACCTTC
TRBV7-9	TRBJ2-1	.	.	CASSFGTPWDEQFF	TGTGCCAGCAGCTTCGGGACTCCCTGGGATGAGCAGTTCTTC
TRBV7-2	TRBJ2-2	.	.	CASSPRRDQNTGELFF	TGTGCCAGCAGCCCCCGCCGGGACCAGAACACCGGGGAGCTGTTTTTT
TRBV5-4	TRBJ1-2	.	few	CASSLDRFYGYTF	TGTGCCAGCAGCTTGGACAGATTCTATGGCTACACCTTC
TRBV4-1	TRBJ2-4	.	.	CASSQVEALGSKNIQYF	TGCGCCAGCAGCCAAGTTGAAGCTTTGGGTTCCAAAAACATTCAGTACTTC
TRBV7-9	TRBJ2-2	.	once	CASSLLGNTGELFF	TGTGCCAGCAGCTTACTCGGGAACACCGGGGAGCTGTTTTTT
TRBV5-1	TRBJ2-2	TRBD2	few	CASSLFSSGGTGELFF	TGCGCCAGCAGCTTGTTTAGTAGCGGGGGCACCGGGGAGCTGTTTTTT
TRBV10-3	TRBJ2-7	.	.	CAILTSSYEQYF	TGTGCCATCTTGACATCCTCCTACGAGCAGTACTTC
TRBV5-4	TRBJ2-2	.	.	CASSLEGSLNTGELFF	TGTGCCAGCAGCTTGGAAGGTAGCCTGAACACCGGGGAGCTGTTTTTT
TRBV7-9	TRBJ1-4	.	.	CASSFHGEKLFF	TGTGCCAGCAGCTTTCATGGGGAAAAACTGTTTTTT
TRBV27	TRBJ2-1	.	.	CASSLRYTTAYNEQFF	TGTGCCAGCAGTTTACGCTATACCACCGCTTACAATGAGCAGTTCTTC
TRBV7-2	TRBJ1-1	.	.	CASSHLAFGGYTEAFF	TGTGCCAGCAGTCACCTCGCCTTCGGAGGGTACACTGAAGCTTTCTTT
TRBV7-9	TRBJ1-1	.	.	CASSLKMGTEAFF	TGTGCCAGCAGCTTGAAGATGGGGACTGAAGCTTTCTTT
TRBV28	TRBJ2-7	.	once	CASSLERSSYEQYF	TGTGCCAGCAGTTTAGAAAGGAGCTCCTACGAGCAGTACTTC
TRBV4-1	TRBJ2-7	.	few	CASSQEIGAGALYEQYF	TGCGCCAGCAGCCAAGAAATCGGAGCAGGGGCCCTCTACGAGCAGTACTTC
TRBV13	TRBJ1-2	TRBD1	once	CASSSSHRDRGLGYTF	TGTGCCAGCAGCTCTTCCCACCGGGACAGGGGGCTTGGCTACACCTTC
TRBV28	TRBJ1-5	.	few	CASSPGGSGQPQHF	TGTGCCAGCAGTCCCGGGGGTTCAGGACAGCCCCAGCATTTT
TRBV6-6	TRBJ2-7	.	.	CASSYTAGSSYEQYF	TGTGCCAGCAGTTACACCGCGGGGAGCTCCTACGAGCAGTACTTC
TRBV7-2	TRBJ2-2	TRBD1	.	CASTSAGTGGTGELFF	TGTGCCAGCACTTCGGCGGGGACAGGGGGCACCGGGGAGCTGTTTTTT
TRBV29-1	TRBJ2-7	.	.	CSVGDTAYEQYF	TGCAGCGTTGGCGACACCGCCTACGAGCAGTACTTC
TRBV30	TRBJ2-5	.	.	CAWSNGALRETQYF	TGTGCCTGGAGTAATGGGGCATTGAGGGAGACCCAGTACTTC
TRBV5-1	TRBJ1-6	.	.	CASSLDGPENSPLHF	TGCGCCAGCAGCTTGGACGGGCCGGAAAATTCACCCCTCCACTTT
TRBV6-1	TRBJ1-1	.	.	CASSEVGRNTEAFF	TGTGCCAGCAGTGAAGTAGGAAGAAACACTGAAGCTTTCTTT
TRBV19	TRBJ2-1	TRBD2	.	CASSSRTSGAYNEQFF	TGTGCCAGTAGTTCCCGGACTAGCGGGGCTTACAATGAGCAGTTCTTC
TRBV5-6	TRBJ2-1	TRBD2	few	CASSGGLAGKYNEQFF	TGTGCCAGCAGCGGGGGACTAGCGGGGAAATACAATGAGCAGTTCTTC
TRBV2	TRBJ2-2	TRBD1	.	CASSRTGNTGELFF	TGTGCCAGCAGCCGGACAGGCAACACCGGGGAGCTGTTTTTT